What follows are 32 T cell receptor beta chains derived from one specimen sequenced in a study of OX40 agonist ivuxolimab in advanced cancers. Here immunoSEQ multiplex PCR was the method, and the copy in TCRdb shows in-frame clones only, minus some. The table has about 94,000 clones, around nine tenths seen once. Material: CD4+ or CD8+ T cells sorted from blood, obtained in a trial of the OX40 agonist ivuxolimab. All receptors derive from an adult with an advanced solid tumor such as melanoma, head and neck, liver or kidney cancer.

This clone came up a few times. The genes are TRBV27 and TRBJ2-7, with D possibly matching TRBD2 (5 bases). The V gene's germline CDR1 is MNHEY and CDR2 SMNVEV (reference sequence). The germline V and J ends were trimmed by 1 base and 2 bases, with 6 bases remaining between them. This CDR3 spans 13 amino acids. Here the CDR3 reads CASSLYGAYEQYF. Here the CDR3 DNA reads TGTGCCAGCAGTTTATACGGGGCCTACGAGCAGTACTTC.

A few counts support this clone. The chain combines TRBV19 with TRBJ1-5, with TRBD1 matching 8 bases. Germline V gene lookup returns CDR1 LNHDA and CDR2 SQIVND (reference sequence). CDR3 size: 16 residues. V was pared by 8 bases and J by 1 base, with 10 bases of the junction left unmatched. The CDR3 nucleotides read TGTGCCAGTCGAGGATCGCACAGGGGGAGCAATCAGCCCCAGCATTTT. Encoded protein: CASRGSHRGSNQPQHF. The full variable domain, rest sourced from reference TRBV19 and TRBJ1-5, is DGGITQSPKYLFRKEGQNVTLSCEQNLNHDAMYWYRQDPGQGLRLIYYSQIVNDFQKGDIAEGYSVSREKKESFPLTVTSAQKNPTAFYLCASRGSHRGSNQPQHFGDGTRLSIL.

This rearrangement joins TRBV14 to TRBJ1-2; D possibly corresponds to TRBD1 (6 bases). The CDR3 length is 15 residues. Trimming left V 2 bases short and J 6 bases short, with 16 bases between. Germline lookup yields CDR1 SGHDN and CDR2 FVKESK. CDR3 in amino acids: CASSQRRTGFDGYTF. The CDR3 nucleotides are TGTGCCAGCAGCCAACGGCGAACAGGGTTCGATGGCTACACCTTC.

This chain uses TRBV7-6 with TRBJ2-3; no reliable D call. The germline V gene encodes CDR1 SGHVS and CDR2 FNYEAQ. This CDR3 spans 14 amino acids. Trimming stripped 3 bases from V and 6 bases from J, with 13 bases between. This CDR3 reads CASSFRTVGDTQYF. In DNA, the CDR3 is TGTGCCAGCAGCTTCCGTACAGTGGGGGATACGCAGTATTTT.

This chain uses TRBV27 with TRBJ2-3, with TRBD1 matching over 9 bases. The ends lost 6 bases at V and 0 bases at J; junction bases unmatched: 16. The CDR3 sequence is 19 residues long. Germline V gene sequence: CDR1 MNHEY, CDR2 SMNVEV (reference sequence). The CDR3 protein is CASRTRRTGVAKSTDTQYF. The CDR3 coding sequence is TGTGCCAGCAGAACCCGGAGGACAGGGGTAGCGAAGAGCACAGATACGCAGTATTTT.

V is TRBV7-9 and J is TRBJ1-4; D is possibly TRBD1 (5 bases). CDR1 and CDR2 (germline): SEHNR, FQNEAQ (reference sequence). The CDR3 has 14 amino acids. The ends were cut back, 5 bases at V and 0 bases at J, with 7 bases in the middle. The CDR3 protein is CASSRRATNEKLFF. As DNA, the CDR3 is TGTGCCAGCAGCCGCAGGGCAACTAATGAAAAACTGTTTTTT.

The V and J genes are TRBV5-1 and TRBJ1-5; TRBD1 matches at 7 bases. CDR1 and CDR2 (germline): SGHRS, YFSETQ. The length of the CDR3 is 15 residues. Trimming at V came to 0 bases and at J to 1 base, leaving 1 base not matched to a gene. CDR3 protein: CASSLEGASNQPQHF. Written as DNA, the CDR3 is TGCGCCAGCAGCTTGGAGGGGGCAAGCAATCAGCCCCAGCATTTT.

The chain joins TRBV7-2 to TRBJ1-2, with a tentative D call TRBD1 (5 bases). V lost 5 bases to trimming and J lost 8 bases, with 18 bases between them. Germline CDR1 SGHTA, CDR2 FQGNSA. The CDR3 runs 14 residues. The CDR3 spells CASSIDGAAWGYTF. In DNA, the CDR3 is TGTGCCAGCAGCATCGACGGGGCGGCTTGGGGCTACACCTTC. The full variable domain, completed using reference TRBV7-2 and TRBJ1-2, is GAGVSQSPSNKVTEKGKDVELRCDPISGHTALYWYRQSLGQGLEFLIYFQGNSAPDKSGLPSDRFSAERTGGSVSTLTIQRTQQEDSAVYLCASSIDGAAWGYTFGSGTRLTVV.

The count of this clone is one. J is TRBJ2-1 and V is TRBV4-1, with D perhaps matching TRBD1 (6 bases). V was trimmed by 1 base and J by 8 bases, leaving 15 bases between them. The CDR3 runs to 15 residues. Looked up from germline, CDR1 is MGHRA and CDR2 is YSYEKL. CDR3 residues: CASSQAHPQGYEQFF. The CDR3, as DNA: TGCGCCAGCAGCCAAGCACACCCCCAGGGGTATGAGCAGTTCTTC.

The J gene is TRBJ1-1, the V gene TRBV21-1. TRBV21-1 is a pseudogene locus. The CDR3 length is 12 residues. In DNA form, the CDR3 reads TGTGCCAGCAGCACTCGATACACTGAAGCTTTCTTT. Its protein is CASSTRYTEAFF.

V and J are TRBV5-1 and TRBJ1-6; D perhaps matches TRBD1 (5 bases). The CDR3 covers 18 residues. V lost 0 bases, J lost 0 bases, and 13 bases lay in between. Germline-derived CDR1 and CDR2 are SGHRS and YFSETQ. For the CDR3, the DNA is TGCGCCAGCAGCTTGGCCTTGTCAGGGAGCTCCTATAATTCACCCCTCCACTTT. It translates to CASSLALSGSSYNSPLHF.

The chain's CDR3 is CASSSGAAKNIQYF. CDR3 bases: TGTGCCAGCAGCTCGGGGGCTGCCAAAAACATTCAGTACTTC. V usage is TRBV5-5 and J usage is TRBJ2-4; D could derive from TRBD1 or TRBD2 (6 bases each). This CDR3 comprises 14 residues. V lost 3 bases and J lost 1, with 8 bases in between. CDR1 is SGHKS and CDR2 is YYEKEE in the germline V gene (reference sequence).

V and J are TRBV6-5 and TRBJ1-1; no firm D call. The CDR3 sequence is 16 residues long. V was trimmed by 2 bases and J by 2 bases, leaving 15 bases between them. CDR1 is MNHEY and CDR2 is SVGAGI in the germline V gene. CDR3 loop: CASSYRSSIPNTEAFF. The CDR3, as DNA: TGTGCCAGCAGTTACAGGTCCTCCATCCCAAACACTGAAGCTTTCTTT.

This clone has just one count. The chain recombines TRBV19 with TRBJ2-1, with 9 bases that match TRBD1. The CDR3 has 15 amino acids. Germline assignment: CDR1 LNHDA and CDR2 SQIVND (reference sequence). With 7 bases clipped from V and 4 bases from J, the junction kept 8 bases outside the gene matches. CDR3 bases: TGTGCCAGTACCCTGGGACAGGGCGGATACAATGAGCAGTTCTTC. Residues: CASTLGQGGYNEQFF.

The chain couples TRBV4-3 to TRBJ2-1; D is tentatively TRBD1 or TRBD2 (6 bases each). Trimming pared 5 bases from V and 0 bases from J, leaving 14 bases between. The CDR3 length is 16 residues. CDR1 LGHNA and CDR2 YSLEER come from the germline V gene. The DNA for the CDR3 is TGCGCCAGCAGCTACCACGGGGGCCTCTCCTACAATGAGCAGTTCTTC. This codes for CASSYHGGLSYNEQFF.

This chain joins TRBV2 and TRBJ2-1; D is perhaps TRBD1 (6 bases). The CDR3 consists of 15 residues. V was cut by 7 bases and J by 0 bases, with 13 bases left in between. Per the germline V gene, CDR1 is SNHLY and CDR2 is FYNNEI. Here the CDR3 DNA reads TGTGCCAGCAACCGGGACACGATCTCCTACAATGAGCAGTTCTTC. Its translation: CASNRDTISYNEQFF.

V is TRBV11-2 and J is TRBJ2-1, with D unresolved. Germline V gives CDR1 SGHAT, CDR2 FQNNGV. The CDR3 consists of 16 residues. Trimming left V 6 bases short and J 3 bases short, with 18 bases between. CDR3 bases: TGTGCCAGCAGGGGGAAGGTCGACCTCCTCTACAATGAGCAGTTCTTC. It yields the protein CASRGKVDLLYNEQFF.

V usage is TRBV19 and J usage is TRBJ1-2; no clear D gene. Germline V gene data show CDR1 as LNHDA and CDR2 as SQIVND (reference sequence). Trimming shortened V by 5 bases and J by 2 bases, and 15 bases separated the two germline ends. The CDR3 is 15 residues long. The CDR3 spells CASSWESGENYGYTF. For the CDR3, the DNA is TGTGCCAGTAGTTGGGAATCGGGAGAGAACTATGGCTACACCTTC.

The rearrangement links TRBV9 to TRBJ1-1; TRBD1 agrees at 9 bases. The CDR3 is made up of 14 amino acids. Germline CDR1 is SGDLS and CDR2 is YYNGEE. The ends lost 4 bases at V and 6 bases at J; junction bases unmatched: 7. The CDR3 nucleotides read TGTGCCAGCAGCCCCGGGACAGGGAATTCTGAAGCTTTCTTT. Protein: CASSPGTGNSEAFF.

The V call is TRBV18, the J call TRBJ2-1, with 10 bases aligning to TRBD2. The CDR3 runs 18 residues. Germline CDR1 and CDR2: KGHSH and LQKENI. J was trimmed by 7 bases and V by 0 bases; bases with no gene match: 12. CDR3 amino acids: CASSPPNSGGARGNEQFF. CDR3 sequence (DNA): TGTGCCAGCTCACCACCTAACAGCGGGGGGGCACGTGGGAATGAGCAGTTCTTC.

The CDR3 DNA sequence: TGTGCCACCAGCAGAGATTCTCTGGGCACTGAAGCTTTCTTT. Its translation: CATSRDSLGTEAFF. The rearrangement uses TRBV15 and TRBJ1-1; D unclear. The CDR3 loop spans 14 amino acids. The V end was cut by 0 bases, the J end by 4 bases, with 9 bases between. Germline CDR1 is LNHNV and CDR2 is YYDKDF (reference sequence).

The gene calls are TRBV19 and TRBJ1-3; 7 nucleotides line up with TRBD1. The CDR3 sequence is 17 residues long. Germline loops: CDR1 LNHDA, CDR2 SQIVND (reference sequence). The ends lost 6 bases at V and 0 bases at J; junction bases unmatched: 11. The CDR3 DNA sequence: TGTGCCAGTAGCCTACTGCGGACAGGACACTCTGGAAACACCATATATTTT. Its translation is CASSLLRTGHSGNTIYF.

The chain has TRBV5-8 and TRBJ2-5, with D perhaps TRBD1 or TRBD2 (5 bases each). Germline assignment: CDR1 SGHTS and CDR2 YDEGEE. Between the trimmed V and J ends, which lost 0 bases and 8 bases, there was a span of 14 bases. The CDR3 has 14 amino acids. CDR3 residues: CASSLAGTSGTQYF. CDR3 bases: TGTGCCAGCAGCTTGGCCGGGACCTCCGGAACCCAGTACTTC.

This clone was recorded only once. The chain employs TRBV7-2 and TRBJ1-5; D ambiguous. The V end lost 2 bases, the J end lost 7 bases, and 15 bases lay between the germline ends. Per germline, CDR1 SGHTA and CDR2 FQGNSA. CDR3 length: 15 residues. The CDR3 sequence: CASSLTKGGWQPQHF. The CDR3 region has the DNA TGTGCCAGCAGCTTAACGAAAGGAGGATGGCAGCCCCAGCATTTT.

The rearrangement uses TRBV30 and TRBJ2-3; D is tentatively TRBD1 or TRBD2 (5 bases each). Germline CDR1 GTSNPN, CDR2 SVGIG (reference sequence). The CDR3 runs 15 residues. Deletions cut 1 base from V and 1 base from J, with 12 bases between. CDR3 nucleotide sequence: TGTGCCTGGAGTGGAACGGGGACCCGCACAGATACGCAGTATTTT. This gives the protein CAWSGTGTRTDTQYF.

The V call is TRBV5-1, the J call TRBJ1-1, with unresolved D. The CDR3 totals 16 residues. V lost 0 bases to trimming and J lost 1 base, with 13 bases between them. From germline, CDR1 is SGHRS and CDR2 YFSETQ. The CDR3 region is CASSLGAPPPNTEAFF. The CDR3 DNA reads TGCGCCAGCAGCTTGGGGGCCCCCCCGCCGAACACTGAAGCTTTCTTT.

The rearrangement uses TRBV10-2 and TRBJ2-7; 15 nucleotides line up with TRBD2. The J segment lost 5 bases and the V segment lost 5 bases, leaving 7 bases of the junction unmatched. This CDR3 is 16 amino acids long. From germline, CDR1 is WSHSY and CDR2 SAAADI. The CDR3 nucleotides read TGCGCCAGCAGTAGGGGACTAGCGGGGGGCCAAAACGAGCAGTACTTC. It translates to CASSRGLAGGQNEQYF.

J is TRBJ1-1 and V is TRBV7-6; D not certain. The V gene lost 5 bases and the J gene lost 2 bases, with 15 bases spanning the gap. Germline lookup yields CDR1 SGHVS and CDR2 FNYEAQ. The CDR3 extends over 15 amino acids. CDR3 residues: CASSTQDGINTEAFF. The CDR3, as DNA: TGTGCCAGCAGCACGCAGGACGGTATTAACACTGAAGCTTTCTTT.

V and J are TRBV18 and TRBJ1-4; 8 bases are a match to TRBD1. J was trimmed by 3 bases and V by 3 bases; bases with no gene match: 3. CDR1 and CDR2 (germline): KGHSH, LQKENI. The CDR3 runs to 15 residues. The chain's CDR3 is CASSPETGANEKLFF. The CDR3 nucleotides are TGTGCCAGCTCACCGGAGACAGGGGCTAATGAAAAACTGTTTTTT. Full variable domain (rest looked up from reference TRBV18 and TRBJ1-4): NAGVMQNPRHLVRRRGQEARLRCSPMKGHSHVYWYRQLPEEGLKFMVYLQKENIIDESGMPKERFSAEFPKEGPSILRIQQVVRGDSAAYFCASSPETGANEKLFFGSGTQLSVL.

The V and J genes are TRBV5-1 and TRBJ2-5; TRBD2 is a possible D gene (5 bases). Germline CDR1 reads SGHRS; CDR2 reads YFSETQ. The CDR3 loop spans 15 amino acids. Trimming stripped 4 bases from V and 5 bases from J, with 18 bases between. CDR3 sequence reads: CASSPNAARGETQYF. Here the CDR3 DNA reads TGCGCCAGCAGCCCAAATGCCGCACGAGGGGAGACCCAGTACTTC.

The CDR3 nucleotides are TGTGCCAGCAGCTTGGACCAGGGGGCCGGGGAGCTGTTTTTT. Its translation: CASSLDQGAGELFF. The chain joins TRBV5-4 to TRBJ2-2; 7 nucleotides agree with TRBD1. Germline CDR1 SGHNT, CDR2 YYREEE (reference sequence). V shed 0 bases and J 6 bases; nucleotides not matched to a gene: 2. The CDR3 is made up of 14 amino acids.

This rearrangement joins TRBV6-4 to TRBJ2-7; 7 positions agree with TRBD1. The CDR3 covers 15 residues. After removal of 5 bases from V and 3 bases from J, the junction contained 10 bases not matched to a gene. Germline CDR1 and CDR2: MRHNA and SNTAGT. CDR3 amino acids: CASSLLPGQNYEQYF. The CDR3 bases are TGTGCCAGCAGTCTACTCCCGGGACAGAACTACGAGCAGTACTTC.